A selection of T cell receptor beta chains follows, all from one sample in a study of molecular identifiers for immune sequencing clone quantification. TCRdb reprocessed the PCR reads via MiXCR and lists one record per CDR3 protein. This sample has 9,500 to 10,000 distinct CDR3 sequences, with roughly a fifth found just once. Input material: naive CD8+ T cells from blood, with Jurkat cell RNA spiked in. Receptors were obtained from a human donor in good health. Some libraries in this study had Jurkat cell RNA spiked in. Both conserved end residues are trimmed from each CDR3. D genes are given only for firm matches.

D,J,V,CDR3
TRBD1,TRBJ2-7,TRBV7-9,ASSSTGGEQY
-,TRBJ2-1,TRBV14,ASSQEVFLRGVYNEQF
TRBD1,TRBJ1-1,TRBV6-2/TRBV6-3,ASSYSSSPFGTGAVTEAF
-,TRBJ2-5,TRBV12-3/TRBV12-4,AGRQAMAETQY
-,TRBJ2-1,TRBV30,AWSVYPGVRVGEQF
-,TRBJ1-5,TRBV2,ASSGTPNQPQH
TRBD1,TRBJ2-1,TRBV6-2/TRBV6-3,ASSYSSDRGYNEQF
TRBD1,TRBJ2-3,TRBV9,ASSADRGITDTQY
-,TRBJ1-1,TRBV7-6,ASSIRDTTNTEAF
-,TRBJ2-7,TRBV7-6,ASSPLGVGEQY
-,TRBJ1-5,TRBV7-9,ASSYGGGNQPQH
TRBD1,TRBJ2-2,TRBV9,ASSVIGTDSTGELF
-,TRBJ2-6,TRBV7-9,ASSSPRVHGANVLT
-,TRBJ1-1,TRBV18,ASSPSDMNTEAF
-,TRBJ2-1,TRBV29-1,SVTGSSYNEQF
-,TRBJ2-3,TRBV3-1,ASSGGAGVSDTQY
TRBD1,TRBJ2-4,TRBV11-2,ASRGQGKNIQY
-,TRBJ2-7,TRBV7-9,ASASASYEQY
-,TRBJ2-7,TRBV27,ASSPGTNSYEQY
-,TRBJ2-7,TRBV12-3/TRBV12-4,ASTVGGVHEQY
TRBD2,TRBJ2-1,TRBV7-3,ASSAGLVFSDEQF
-,TRBJ1-1,TRBV20-1,SAREFPSRHLNTEAF
-,TRBJ1-5,TRBV4-3,ASSQDVTVNQPQH
-,TRBJ1-1,TRBV13,ASSPYGVNTEAF
-,TRBJ1-5,TRBV30,AWSSLNSNQPQH
TRBD1,TRBJ1-5,TRBV4-3,ASCPDRAGGEQPQH
TRBD2,TRBJ2-3,TRBV20-1,SAGGLAGDLRADTQY
-,TRBJ2-5,TRBV12-3/TRBV12-4,ASSLMYQETQY
-,TRBJ2-4,TRBV20-1,CASTTSTKNIQY
-,TRBJ2-7,TRBV18,ASSSIRVSGGAHEQY
-,TRBJ2-3,TRBV4-3,ASSPQVGTDTQY
-,TRBJ1-1,TRBV7-2,ASSLGAGMNTEAF
-,TRBJ2-1,TRBV2,ASSETRDPF